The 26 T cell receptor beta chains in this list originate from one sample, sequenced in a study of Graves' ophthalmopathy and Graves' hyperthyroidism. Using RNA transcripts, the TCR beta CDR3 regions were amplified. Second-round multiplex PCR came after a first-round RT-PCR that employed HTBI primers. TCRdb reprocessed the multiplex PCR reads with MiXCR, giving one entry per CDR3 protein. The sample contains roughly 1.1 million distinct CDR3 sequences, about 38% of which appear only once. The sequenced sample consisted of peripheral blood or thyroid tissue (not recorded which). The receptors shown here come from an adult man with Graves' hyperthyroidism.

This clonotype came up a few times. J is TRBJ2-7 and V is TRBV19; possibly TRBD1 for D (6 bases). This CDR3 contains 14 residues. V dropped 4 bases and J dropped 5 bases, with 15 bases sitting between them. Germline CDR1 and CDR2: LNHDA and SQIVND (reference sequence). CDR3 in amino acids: CASSTKYREHEQYF. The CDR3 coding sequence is TGTGCCAGTAGTACGAAATACAGGGAGCACGAGCAGTACTTC.

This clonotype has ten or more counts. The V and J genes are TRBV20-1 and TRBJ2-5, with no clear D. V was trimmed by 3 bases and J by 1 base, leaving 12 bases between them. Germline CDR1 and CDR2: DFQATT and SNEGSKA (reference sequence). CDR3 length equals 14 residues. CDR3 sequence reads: CSARLKRFQETQYF. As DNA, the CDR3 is TGCAGTGCTAGGCTGAAGAGGTTCCAAGAGACCCAGTACTTC.

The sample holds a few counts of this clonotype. This CDR3 reads CASSGRGDNEKLFF. The CDR3 bases are TGTGCCAGCAGCGGCAGGGGGGATAATGAAAAACTGTTTTTT. The chain has TRBV7-2 and TRBJ1-4; TRBD1 matches 7 bases. The ends lost 5 bases at V and 4 bases at J; junction bases unmatched: 4. Germline V lookup: CDR1 SGHTA, CDR2 FQGNSA. CDR3 length: 14 amino acids.

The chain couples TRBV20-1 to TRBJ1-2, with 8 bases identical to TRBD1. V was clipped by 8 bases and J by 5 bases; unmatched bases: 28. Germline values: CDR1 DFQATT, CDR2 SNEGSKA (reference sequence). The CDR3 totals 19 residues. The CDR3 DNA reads TGCAGTCACACACCTACCTCCGACCCAGGGGGCGCGTCTCGTTATGGCTACACCTTC. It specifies CSHTPTSDPGGASRYGYTF.

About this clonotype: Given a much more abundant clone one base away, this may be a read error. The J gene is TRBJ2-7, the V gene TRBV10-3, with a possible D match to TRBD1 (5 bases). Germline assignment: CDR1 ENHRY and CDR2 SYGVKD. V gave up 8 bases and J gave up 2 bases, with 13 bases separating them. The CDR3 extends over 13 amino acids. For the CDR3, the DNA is TGTGCCATCGGCAAGGGGCTCGCCTACGAGCAGTACTTC. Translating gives CAIGKGLAYEQYF.

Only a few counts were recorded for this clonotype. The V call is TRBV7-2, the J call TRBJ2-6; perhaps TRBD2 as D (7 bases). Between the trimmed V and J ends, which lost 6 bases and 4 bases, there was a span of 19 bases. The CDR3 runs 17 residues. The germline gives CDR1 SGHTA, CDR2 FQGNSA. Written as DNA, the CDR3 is TGTGCCAGCAGACAAGCGGGGACAATGAGAGGGGCCAACGTCCTGACTTTC. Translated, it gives CASRQAGTMRGANVLTF.

The CDR3 nucleotides are TGTGCCAGCAGCCAAGAGGAGGACAGTTTATATGGCTACACCTTC. Its translation is CASSQEEDSLYGYTF. This chain links TRBV14 with TRBJ1-2; tentative D call: TRBD1 (6 bases). The CDR3 covers 15 residues. Germline V CDR1 and CDR2: SGHDN, FVKESK. The germline V and J ends were trimmed by 0 bases and 5 bases, with 13 bases remaining between them.

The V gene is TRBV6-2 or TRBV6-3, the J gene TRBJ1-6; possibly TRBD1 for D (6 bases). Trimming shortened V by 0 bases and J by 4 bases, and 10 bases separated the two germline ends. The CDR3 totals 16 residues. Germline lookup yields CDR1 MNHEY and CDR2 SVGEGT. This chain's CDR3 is CASSYSKTGYNSPLHF. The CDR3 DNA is TGTGCCAGCAGTTACTCCAAAACAGGGTATAATTCACCCCTCCACTTT.

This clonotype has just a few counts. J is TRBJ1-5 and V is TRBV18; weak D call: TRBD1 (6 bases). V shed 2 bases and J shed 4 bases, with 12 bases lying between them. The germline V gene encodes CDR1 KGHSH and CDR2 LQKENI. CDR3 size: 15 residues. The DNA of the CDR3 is TGTGCCAGCTCACCAAGGGCAGGGGAGAATCAGCCCCAGCATTTT. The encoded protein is CASSPRAGENQPQHF.

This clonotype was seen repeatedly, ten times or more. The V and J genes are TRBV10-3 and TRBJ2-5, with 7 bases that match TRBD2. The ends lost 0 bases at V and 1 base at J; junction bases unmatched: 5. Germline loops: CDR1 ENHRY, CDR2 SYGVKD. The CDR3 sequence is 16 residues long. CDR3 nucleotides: TGTGCCATCAGTGAGTCGAAGGCTAGCGGCCAAGAGACCCAGTACTTC. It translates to CAISESKASGQETQYF.

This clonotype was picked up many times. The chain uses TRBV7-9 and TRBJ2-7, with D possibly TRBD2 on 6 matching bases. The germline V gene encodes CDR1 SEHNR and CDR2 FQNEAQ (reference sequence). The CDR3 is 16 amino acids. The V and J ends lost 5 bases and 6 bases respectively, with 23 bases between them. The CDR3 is CASSPRLGGEYLEQYF. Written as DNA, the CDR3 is TGTGCCAGCAGCCCCCGACTAGGCGGCGAGTATCTCGAGCAGTACTTC. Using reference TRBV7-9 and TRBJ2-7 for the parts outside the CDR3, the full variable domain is DTGVSQNPRHKITKRGQNVTFRCDPISEHNRLYWYRQTLGQGPEFLTYFQNEAQLEKSRLLSDRFSAERPKGSFSTLEIQRTEQGDSAMYLCASSPRLGGEYLEQYFGPGTRLTVT.

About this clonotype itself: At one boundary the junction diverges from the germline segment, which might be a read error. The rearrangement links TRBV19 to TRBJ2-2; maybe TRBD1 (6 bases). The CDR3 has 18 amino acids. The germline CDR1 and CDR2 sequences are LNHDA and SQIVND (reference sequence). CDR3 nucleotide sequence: TGTGACAGTAGTAGGGGGTTGGAGCGCTTCAAAGGCACCGGGGAGCTGTTTTTT. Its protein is CDSSRGLERFKGTGELFF.

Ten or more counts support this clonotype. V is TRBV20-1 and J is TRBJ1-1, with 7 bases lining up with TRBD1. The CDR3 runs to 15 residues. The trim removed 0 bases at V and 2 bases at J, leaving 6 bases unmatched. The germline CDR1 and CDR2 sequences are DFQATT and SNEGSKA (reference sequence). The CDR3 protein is CSARDPDRENTEAFF. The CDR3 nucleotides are TGCAGTGCTAGAGATCCCGACAGGGAAAACACTGAAGCTTTCTTT.

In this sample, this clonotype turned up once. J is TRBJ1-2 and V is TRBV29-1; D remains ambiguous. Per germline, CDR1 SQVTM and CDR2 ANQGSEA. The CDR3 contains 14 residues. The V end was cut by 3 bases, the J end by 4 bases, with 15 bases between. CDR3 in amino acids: CSVEGGSGIYGYTF. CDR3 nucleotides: TGCAGCGTTGAGGGAGGTTCTGGAATCTATGGCTACACCTTC.

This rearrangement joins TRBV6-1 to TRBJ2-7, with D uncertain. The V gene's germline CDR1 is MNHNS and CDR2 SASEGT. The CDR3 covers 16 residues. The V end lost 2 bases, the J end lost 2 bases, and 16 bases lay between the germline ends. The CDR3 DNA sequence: TGTGCCAGCAGTGAATGGGCAGTCCGAAGTCCCTACGAGCAGTACTTC. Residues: CASSEWAVRSPYEQYF.

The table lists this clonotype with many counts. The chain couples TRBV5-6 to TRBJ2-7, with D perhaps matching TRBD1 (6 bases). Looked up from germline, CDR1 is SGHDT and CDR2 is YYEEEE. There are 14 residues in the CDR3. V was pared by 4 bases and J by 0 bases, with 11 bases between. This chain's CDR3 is CASSRTGPSYEQYF. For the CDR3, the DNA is TGTGCCAGCAGCCGAACAGGGCCCTCCTACGAGCAGTACTTC. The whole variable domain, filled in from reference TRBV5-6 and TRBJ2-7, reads DAGVTQSPTHLIKTRGQQVTLRCSPKSGHDTVSWYQQALGQGPQFIFQYYEEEERQRGNFPDRFSGHQFPNYSSELNVNALLLGDSALYLCASSRTGPSYEQYFGPGTRLTVT.

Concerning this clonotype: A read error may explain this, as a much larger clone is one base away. For the CDR3, the DNA is TGCGCCAGCAGCTGGGACAGGGGGCATGGAAACGCCATATATTTT. Translation: CASSWDRGHGNAIYF. This chain uses TRBV5-1 with TRBJ1-3; TRBD1 matches at 12 bases. The germline gives CDR1 SGHRS, CDR2 YFSETQ. The CDR3 covers 15 residues. Looking up the rest from reference TRBV5-1 and TRBJ1-3 gives the full variable domain: KAGVTQTPRYLIKTRGQQVTLSCSPISGHRSVSWYQQTPGQGLQFLFEYFSETQRNKGNFPGRFSGRQFSNSRSEMNVSTLELGDSALYLCASSWDRGHGNAIYFGEGSWLTVV.

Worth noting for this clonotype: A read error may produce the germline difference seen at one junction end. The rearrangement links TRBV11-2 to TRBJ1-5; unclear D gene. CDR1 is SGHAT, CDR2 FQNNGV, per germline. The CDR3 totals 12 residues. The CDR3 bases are TGTGCTAGCAGGCAGATTAATCAGCCCCAGCATTTT. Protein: CASRQINQPQHF. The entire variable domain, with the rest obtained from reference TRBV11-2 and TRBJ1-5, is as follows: EAGVAQSPRYKIIEKRQSVAFWCNPISGHATLYWYQQILGQGPKLLIQFQNNGVVDDSQLPKDRFSAERLKGVDSTLKIQPAKLEDSAVYLCASRQINQPQHFGDGTRLSIL.

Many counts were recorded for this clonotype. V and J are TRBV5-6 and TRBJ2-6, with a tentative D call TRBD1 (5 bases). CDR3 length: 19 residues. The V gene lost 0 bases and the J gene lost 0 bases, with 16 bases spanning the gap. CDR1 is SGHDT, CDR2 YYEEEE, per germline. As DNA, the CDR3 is TGTGCCAGCAGCTTGGTTCCAGGGCATGCTAGCTCTGGGGCCAACGTCCTGACTTTC. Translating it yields CASSLVPGHASSGANVLTF.

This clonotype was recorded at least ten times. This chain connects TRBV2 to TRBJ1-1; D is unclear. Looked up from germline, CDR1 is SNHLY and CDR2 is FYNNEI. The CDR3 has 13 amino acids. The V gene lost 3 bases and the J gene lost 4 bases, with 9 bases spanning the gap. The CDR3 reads CASSEEGSTEAFF. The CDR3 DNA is TGTGCCAGCAGTGAGGAGGGTAGCACTGAAGCTTTCTTT.

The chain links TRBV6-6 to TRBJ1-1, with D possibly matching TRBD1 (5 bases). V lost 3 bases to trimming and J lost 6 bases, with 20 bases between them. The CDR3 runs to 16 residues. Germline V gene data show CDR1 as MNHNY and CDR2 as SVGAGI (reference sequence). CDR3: CASSYWIGTREAEAFF. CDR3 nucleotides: TGTGCCAGCAGTTATTGGATTGGGACGCGGGAGGCTGAAGCTTTCTTT.

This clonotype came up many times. The CDR3 here is CASSVVITGELFF. The CDR3 coding sequence is TGTGCCAGCAGCGTAGTTATCACCGGGGAGCTGTTTTTT. This chain joins TRBV9 and TRBJ2-2; D unresolved. The CDR3 extends over 13 amino acids. V was cut by 0 bases and J by 4 bases, with 4 bases left in between. CDR1 is SGDLS and CDR2 is YYNGEE in the germline V gene.

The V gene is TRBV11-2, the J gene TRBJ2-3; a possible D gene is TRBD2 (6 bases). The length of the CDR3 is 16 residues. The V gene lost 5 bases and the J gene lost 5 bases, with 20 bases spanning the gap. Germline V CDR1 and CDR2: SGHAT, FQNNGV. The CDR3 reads CASSAHSRGAIDTQYF. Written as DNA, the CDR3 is TGTGCCAGCAGCGCCCACTCGCGGGGCGCCATAGATACGCAGTATTTT.

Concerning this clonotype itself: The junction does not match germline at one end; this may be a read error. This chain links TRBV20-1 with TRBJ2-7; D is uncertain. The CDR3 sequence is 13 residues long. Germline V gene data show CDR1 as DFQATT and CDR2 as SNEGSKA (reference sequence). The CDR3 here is CSARGQKVYDQYF. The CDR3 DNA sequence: TGCAGTGCTAGAGGCCAGAAAGTATACGATCAGTACTTC.

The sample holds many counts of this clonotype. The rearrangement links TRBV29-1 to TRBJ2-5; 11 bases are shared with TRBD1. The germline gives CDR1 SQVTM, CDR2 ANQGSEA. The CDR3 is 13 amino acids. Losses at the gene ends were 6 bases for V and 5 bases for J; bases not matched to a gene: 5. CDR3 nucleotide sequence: TGCAGCGTCGGGACAGGGGGAGGCGAGACCCAGTACTTC. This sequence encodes CSVGTGGGETQYF.

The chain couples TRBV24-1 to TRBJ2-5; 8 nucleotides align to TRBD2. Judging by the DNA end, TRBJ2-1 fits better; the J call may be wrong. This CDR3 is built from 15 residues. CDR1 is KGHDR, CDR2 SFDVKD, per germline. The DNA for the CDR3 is TGTGCCACCAGTGATTTTACTAGCGGATACAATGAGCAGTTCTTC. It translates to CATSDFTSGYNEQFF.